The subject of this entry is one T cell receptor (beta chain). The sample originates from a study of OX40 agonist ivuxolimab in advanced cancers. Study as a whole: Prior anti-PD-1, anti-PD-L1 or anti-CTLA-4 therapy was allowed; 30% to 40% had some.

Libraries were prepared by immunoSEQ multiplex PCR; TCRdb keeps only in-frame clonotypes and omits some of them. The sample includes about 64,000 clones, about 91% of them seen just once. The germline V gene has CDR1 MDHEN and CDR2 SYDVKM. The CDR3 is 16 residues long. J gave up 9 bases and V 5 bases, and 15 bases lay outside the gene matches. The receptor was derived from an adult with an advanced solid tumor such as melanoma, head and neck, liver or kidney cancer. The sample was CD4+ or CD8+ T cells sorted from blood, taken in a trial of the OX40 agonist ivuxolimab. The chain is built from TRBV28 and TRBJ1-2; TRBD1 matches at 10 bases. CDR3 residues: CASSEAGTGVRVSYTF. The CDR3 DNA reads as TGTGCCAGCAGTGAAGCCGGGACAGGGGTTAGAGTAAGCTACACCTTC.